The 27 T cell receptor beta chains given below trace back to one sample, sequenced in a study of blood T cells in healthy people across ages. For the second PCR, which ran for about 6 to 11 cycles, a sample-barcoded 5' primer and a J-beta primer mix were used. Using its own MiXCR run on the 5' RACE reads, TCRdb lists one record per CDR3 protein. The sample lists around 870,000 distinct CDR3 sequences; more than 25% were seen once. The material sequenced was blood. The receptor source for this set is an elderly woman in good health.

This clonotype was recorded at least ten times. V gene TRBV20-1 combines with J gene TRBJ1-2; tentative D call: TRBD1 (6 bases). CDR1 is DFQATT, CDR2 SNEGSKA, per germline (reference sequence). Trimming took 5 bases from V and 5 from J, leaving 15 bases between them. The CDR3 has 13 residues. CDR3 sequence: CSAPGRGAYGYTF. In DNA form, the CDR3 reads TGCAGTGCTCCGGGCAGGGGCGCTTATGGCTACACCTTC.

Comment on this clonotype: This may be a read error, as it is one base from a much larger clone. The CDR3 protein is CSARGPRAGGRNEQFF. CDR3 DNA sequence: TGCAGTGCTAGAGGCCCCAGGGCGGGGGGTCGTAATGAGCAGTTCTTC. The gene calls are TRBV20-1 and TRBJ2-1; TRBD2 agrees at 8 bases. CDR3 size: 16 residues. The germline gives CDR1 DFQATT, CDR2 SNEGSKA (reference sequence). Germline trimming cut 1 base from V and 7 bases from J; bases unmatched to any gene: 12.

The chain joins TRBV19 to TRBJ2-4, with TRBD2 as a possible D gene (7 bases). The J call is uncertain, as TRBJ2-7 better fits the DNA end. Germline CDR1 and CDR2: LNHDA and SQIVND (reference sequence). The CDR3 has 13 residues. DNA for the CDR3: TGTGCCAGTGGCCGAGGGGGGGCCTACGAGCAGTACTTC. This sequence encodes CASGRGGAYEQYF.

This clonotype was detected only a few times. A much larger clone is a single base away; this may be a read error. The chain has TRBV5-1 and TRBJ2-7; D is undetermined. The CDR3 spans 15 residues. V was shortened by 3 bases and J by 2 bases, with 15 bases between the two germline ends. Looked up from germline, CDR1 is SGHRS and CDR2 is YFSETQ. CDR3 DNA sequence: TGCGCCAGCAGCTCGACCTTGTGGGGTGCCTACGAGCAGTACTTC. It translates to CASSSTLWGAYEQYF. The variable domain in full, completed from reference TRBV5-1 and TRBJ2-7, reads KAGVTQTPRYLIKTRGQQVTLSCSPISGHRSVSWYQQTPGQGLQFLFEYFSETQRNKGNFPGRFSGRQFSNSRSEMNVSTLELGDSALYLCASSSTLWGAYEQYFGPGTRLTVT.

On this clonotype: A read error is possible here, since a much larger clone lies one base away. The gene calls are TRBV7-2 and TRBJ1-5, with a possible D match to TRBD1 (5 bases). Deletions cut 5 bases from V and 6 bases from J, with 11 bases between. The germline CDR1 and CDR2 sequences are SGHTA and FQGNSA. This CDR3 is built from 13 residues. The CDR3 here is CTSSPSTAQPQHF. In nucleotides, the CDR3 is TGTACCAGCAGCCCGTCGACAGCTCAGCCCCAGCATTTT. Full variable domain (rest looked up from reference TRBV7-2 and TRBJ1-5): GAGVSQSPSNKVTEKGKDVELRCDPISGHTALYWYRQSLGQGLEFLIYFQGNSAPDKSGLPSDRFSAERTGGSVSTLTIQRTQQEDSAVYLCTSSPSTAQPQHFGDGTRLSIL.

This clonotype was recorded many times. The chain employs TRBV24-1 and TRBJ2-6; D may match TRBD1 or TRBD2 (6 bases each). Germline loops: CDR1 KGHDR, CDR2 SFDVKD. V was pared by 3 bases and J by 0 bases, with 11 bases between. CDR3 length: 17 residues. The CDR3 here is CATSDGGHGSGANVLTF. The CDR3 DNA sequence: TGTGCCACCAGTGATGGGGGGCACGGCTCTGGGGCCAACGTCCTGACTTTC.

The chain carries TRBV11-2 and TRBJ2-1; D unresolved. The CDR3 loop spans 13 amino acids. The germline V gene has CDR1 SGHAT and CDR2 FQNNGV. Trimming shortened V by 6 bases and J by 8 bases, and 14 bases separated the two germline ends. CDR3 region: CASSPEFYDEQFF. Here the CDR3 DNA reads TGTGCCAGCAGTCCGGAGTTTTACGATGAGCAGTTCTTC.

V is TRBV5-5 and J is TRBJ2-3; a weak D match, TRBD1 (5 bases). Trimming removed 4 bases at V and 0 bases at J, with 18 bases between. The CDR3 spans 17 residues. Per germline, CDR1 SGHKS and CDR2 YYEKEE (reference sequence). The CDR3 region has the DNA TGTGCCAGCAGCCTTGGAGCAGGGATCCCGAGCACAGATACGCAGTATTTT. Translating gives CASSLGAGIPSTDTQYF.

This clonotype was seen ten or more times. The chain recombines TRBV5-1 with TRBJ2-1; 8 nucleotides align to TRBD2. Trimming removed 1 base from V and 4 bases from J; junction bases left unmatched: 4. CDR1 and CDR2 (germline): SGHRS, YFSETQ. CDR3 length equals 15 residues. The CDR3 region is CASSLSGGVYNEQFF. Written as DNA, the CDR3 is TGCGCCAGCAGCTTGAGCGGGGGAGTTTACAATGAGCAGTTCTTC.

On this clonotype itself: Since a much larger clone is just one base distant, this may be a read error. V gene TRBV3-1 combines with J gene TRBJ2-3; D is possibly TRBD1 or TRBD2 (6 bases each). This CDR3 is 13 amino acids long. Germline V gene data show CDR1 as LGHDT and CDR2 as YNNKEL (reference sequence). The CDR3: CASSQAGADMQYF. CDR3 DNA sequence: TGTGCCAGCAGCCAAGCGGGGGCGGATATGCAGTATTTT.

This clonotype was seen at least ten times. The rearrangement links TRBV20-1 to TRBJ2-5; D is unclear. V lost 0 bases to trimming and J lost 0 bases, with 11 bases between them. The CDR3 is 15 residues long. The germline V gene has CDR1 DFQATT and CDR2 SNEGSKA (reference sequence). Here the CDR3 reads CSARDDALYQETQYF. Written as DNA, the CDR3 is TGCAGTGCTAGAGATGATGCGTTGTACCAAGAGACCCAGTACTTC.

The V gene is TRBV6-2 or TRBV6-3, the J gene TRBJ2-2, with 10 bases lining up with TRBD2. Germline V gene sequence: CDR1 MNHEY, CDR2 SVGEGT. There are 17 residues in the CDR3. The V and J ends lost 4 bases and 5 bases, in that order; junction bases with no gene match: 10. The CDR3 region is CASSSLPSGGLTGELFF. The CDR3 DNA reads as TGTGCCAGCAGTTCACTTCCTAGCGGGGGTCTTACCGGGGAGCTGTTTTTT.

The chain's CDR3 is CASTRASGGEETQYF. The CDR3 nucleotides read TGTGCCAGCACCCGAGCTAGCGGGGGAGAAGAGACCCAGTACTTC. This chain uses TRBV13 with TRBJ2-5; 10 nucleotides match TRBD2. From germline, CDR1 is PRHDT and CDR2 FYEKMQ (reference sequence). J lost 3 bases, V lost 7 bases, and 8 bases had no gene match. This CDR3 contains 15 residues.

The CDR3 nucleotides are TGTGCCAGCAGCCCGGGACTAGCGGGGGAATCTGAGCAGTTCTTC. Its translation is CASSPGLAGESEQFF. The J gene is TRBJ2-1, the V gene TRBV7-2, with 14 bases identical to TRBD2. The CDR3 is made up of 15 amino acids. The junction had 6 bases not matched to a gene; V was cut back by 5 bases and J by 9 bases. CDR1 SGHTA and CDR2 FQGNSA come from the germline V gene.

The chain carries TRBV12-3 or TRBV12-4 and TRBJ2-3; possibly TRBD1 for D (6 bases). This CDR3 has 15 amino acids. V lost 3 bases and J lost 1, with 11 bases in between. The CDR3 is CASSLQTGRTDTQYF. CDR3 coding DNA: TGTGCCAGCAGTTTGCAAACAGGGCGCACAGATACGCAGTATTTT.

The CDR3 spells CASSLGLTYEQFF. The CDR3 DNA is TGTGCCAGCAGCTTGGGACTAACCTATGAGCAGTTCTTC. The rearrangement uses TRBV7-2 and TRBJ2-1, with 7 bases matching TRBD2. The J segment lost 8 bases and the V segment lost 3 bases, leaving 4 bases of the junction unmatched. The CDR3 loop spans 13 amino acids. Germline V gene sequence: CDR1 SGHTA, CDR2 FQGNSA.

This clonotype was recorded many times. CDR3 sequence reads: CASKTPLRNPSSYNEQFF. Written as DNA, the CDR3 is TGTGCCAGCAAAACCCCGCTCCGGAACCCTAGCTCCTACAATGAGCAGTTCTTC. The rearrangement uses TRBV7-6 and TRBJ2-1, with no clear D. V dropped 7 bases and J dropped 0 bases, with 22 bases sitting between them. This CDR3 contains 18 residues. The germline gives CDR1 SGHVS, CDR2 FNYEAQ.

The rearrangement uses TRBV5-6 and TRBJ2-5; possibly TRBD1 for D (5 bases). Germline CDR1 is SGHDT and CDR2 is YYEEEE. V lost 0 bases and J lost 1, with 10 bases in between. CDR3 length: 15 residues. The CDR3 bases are TGTGCCAGCAGCTTGGCAATCGACAGCCAAGAGACCCAGTACTTC. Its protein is CASSLAIDSQETQYF.

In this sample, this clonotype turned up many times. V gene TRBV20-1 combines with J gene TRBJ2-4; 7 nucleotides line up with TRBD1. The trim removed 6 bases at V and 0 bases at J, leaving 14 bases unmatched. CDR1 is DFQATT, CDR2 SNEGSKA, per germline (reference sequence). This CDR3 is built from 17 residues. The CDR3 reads CSAQLGQTNLAKNIQYF. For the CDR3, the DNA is TGCAGTGCACAACTGGGACAGACGAATCTAGCCAAAAACATTCAGTACTTC.

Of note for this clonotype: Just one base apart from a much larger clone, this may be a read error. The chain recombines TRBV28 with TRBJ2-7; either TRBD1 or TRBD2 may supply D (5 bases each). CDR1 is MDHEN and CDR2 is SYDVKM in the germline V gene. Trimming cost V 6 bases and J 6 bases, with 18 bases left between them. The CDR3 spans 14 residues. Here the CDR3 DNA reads TGTGCCAGCAGGTTTGGGGCAGGGAGCCGCGAGCAGTACTTC. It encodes CASRFGAGSREQYF.

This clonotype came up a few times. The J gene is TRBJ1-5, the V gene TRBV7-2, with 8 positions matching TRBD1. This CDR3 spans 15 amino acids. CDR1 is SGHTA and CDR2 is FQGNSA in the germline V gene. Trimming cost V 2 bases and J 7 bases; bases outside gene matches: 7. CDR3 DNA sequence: TGTGCCAGCAGCTTATGGACAGGGATTATGCAGCCCCAGCATTTT. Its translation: CASSLWTGIMQPQHF.

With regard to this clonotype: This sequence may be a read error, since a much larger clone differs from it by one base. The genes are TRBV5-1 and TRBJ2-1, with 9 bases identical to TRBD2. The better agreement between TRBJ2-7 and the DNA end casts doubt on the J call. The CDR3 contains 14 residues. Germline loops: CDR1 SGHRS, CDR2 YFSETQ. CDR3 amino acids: CASTGTSRINEQYF. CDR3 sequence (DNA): TGCGCCAGCACAGGGACTAGCCGTATCAATGAGCAGTACTTC.

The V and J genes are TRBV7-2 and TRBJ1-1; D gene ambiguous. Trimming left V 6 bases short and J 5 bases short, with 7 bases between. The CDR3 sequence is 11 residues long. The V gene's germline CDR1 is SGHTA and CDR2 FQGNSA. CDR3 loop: CASRTITEAFF. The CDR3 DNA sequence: TGTGCCAGCAGAACAATTACTGAAGCTTTCTTT. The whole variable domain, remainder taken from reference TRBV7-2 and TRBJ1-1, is GAGVSQSPSNKVTEKGKDVELRCDPISGHTALYWYRQSLGQGLEFLIYFQGNSAPDKSGLPSDRFSAERTGGSVSTLTIQRTQQEDSAVYLCASRTITEAFFGQGTRLTVV.

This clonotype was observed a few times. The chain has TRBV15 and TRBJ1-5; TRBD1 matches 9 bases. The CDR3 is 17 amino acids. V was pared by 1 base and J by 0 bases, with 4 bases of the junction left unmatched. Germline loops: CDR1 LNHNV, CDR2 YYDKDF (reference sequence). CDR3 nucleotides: TGTGCCACCAGCAGAGGGTTGACAGGGGGTAGCAATCAGCCCCAGCATTTT. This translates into CATSRGLTGGSNQPQHF.

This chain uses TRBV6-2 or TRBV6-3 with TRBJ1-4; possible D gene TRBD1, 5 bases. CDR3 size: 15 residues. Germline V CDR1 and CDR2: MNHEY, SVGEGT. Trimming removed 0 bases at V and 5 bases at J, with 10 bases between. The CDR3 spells CASSYSQGRNEKLFF. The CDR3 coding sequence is TGTGCCAGCAGTTACTCCCAGGGACGAAATGAAAAACTGTTTTTT.

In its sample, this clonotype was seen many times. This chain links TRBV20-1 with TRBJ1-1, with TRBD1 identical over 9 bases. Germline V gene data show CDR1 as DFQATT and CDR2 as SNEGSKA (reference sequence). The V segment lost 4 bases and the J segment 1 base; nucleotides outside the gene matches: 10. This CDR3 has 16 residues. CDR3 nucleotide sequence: TGCAGTGCTACCGGGACAGGGAAACGTAAGAACACTGAAGCTTTCTTT. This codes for CSATGTGKRKNTEAFF.

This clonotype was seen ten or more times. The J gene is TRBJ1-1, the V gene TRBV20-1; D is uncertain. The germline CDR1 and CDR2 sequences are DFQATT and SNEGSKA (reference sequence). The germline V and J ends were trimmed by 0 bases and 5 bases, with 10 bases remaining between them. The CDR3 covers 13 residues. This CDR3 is CSARDKVWTEAFF. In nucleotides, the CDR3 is TGCAGTGCTAGAGATAAAGTATGGACTGAAGCTTTCTTT.